This is a list of T cell receptor beta chains from one sample in a study of control samples from healthy donors and cancer patients. The protocol was immunoSEQ multiplex PCR, while the TCRdb copy is restricted to in-frame clones and leaves out a portion. This table holds roughly 130,000 clones, roughly 90% found once. Sample: blood. These receptors were taken from a man younger than 35 in good health. Both conserved end residues are trimmed from each CDR3. Fields, in order: J gene, V gene, CDR3 protein.

>TRBJ2-1|TRBV20-1
SANNEQF
>TRBJ2-7|TRBV5-1
ASSPGQGAY
>TRBJ2-3|TRBV9
ASSVEGNTQY
>TRBJ1-2|TRBV11-2
ASSSGGDGYT
>TRBJ1-1|TRBV5-1
ASSLSGDSTEAF
>TRBJ2-2|TRBV11-3
ASSLWGKNTGELF
>TRBJ2-2|TRBV5-6
ASSLGTALNTGELF
>TRBJ1-5|TRBV27
ASRLTGELLPQH
>TRBJ2-3|TRBV29-1
SVQRRGQGATDTQY
>TRBJ2-5|TRBV6-2/TRBV6-3
ASSYNSGDQETQY
>TRBJ1-2|TRBV10-3
AISELPTNYGYT
>TRBJ2-3|TRBV18
ASSPLRDQTSDTQY
>TRBJ1-1|TRBV28
ASRRGRNTEAF
>TRBJ2-2|TRBV7-3
ASSPVANTGELF
>TRBJ2-1|TRBV7-8
ASSFRDAAYNEQF
>TRBJ1-1|TRBV2
ASSEARQGTATEAF
>TRBJ2-2|TRBV3-1/TRBV3-2
ASSPRQGLTGELF
>TRBJ2-7|TRBV6-5
ASSGGYEQY
>TRBJ1-1|TRBV19
ASSSHQENTEAF
>-|TRBV7-8
ATRSADTQH
>TRBJ2-3|TRBV7-9
ASSLSGSSTDTQY
>TRBJ1-2|TRBV2
ASQIRGLYGYT
>TRBJ2-7|TRBV6-2/TRBV6-3
ASSLYRSSYEQY
>TRBJ1-1|TRBV19
ASSTGATEAF